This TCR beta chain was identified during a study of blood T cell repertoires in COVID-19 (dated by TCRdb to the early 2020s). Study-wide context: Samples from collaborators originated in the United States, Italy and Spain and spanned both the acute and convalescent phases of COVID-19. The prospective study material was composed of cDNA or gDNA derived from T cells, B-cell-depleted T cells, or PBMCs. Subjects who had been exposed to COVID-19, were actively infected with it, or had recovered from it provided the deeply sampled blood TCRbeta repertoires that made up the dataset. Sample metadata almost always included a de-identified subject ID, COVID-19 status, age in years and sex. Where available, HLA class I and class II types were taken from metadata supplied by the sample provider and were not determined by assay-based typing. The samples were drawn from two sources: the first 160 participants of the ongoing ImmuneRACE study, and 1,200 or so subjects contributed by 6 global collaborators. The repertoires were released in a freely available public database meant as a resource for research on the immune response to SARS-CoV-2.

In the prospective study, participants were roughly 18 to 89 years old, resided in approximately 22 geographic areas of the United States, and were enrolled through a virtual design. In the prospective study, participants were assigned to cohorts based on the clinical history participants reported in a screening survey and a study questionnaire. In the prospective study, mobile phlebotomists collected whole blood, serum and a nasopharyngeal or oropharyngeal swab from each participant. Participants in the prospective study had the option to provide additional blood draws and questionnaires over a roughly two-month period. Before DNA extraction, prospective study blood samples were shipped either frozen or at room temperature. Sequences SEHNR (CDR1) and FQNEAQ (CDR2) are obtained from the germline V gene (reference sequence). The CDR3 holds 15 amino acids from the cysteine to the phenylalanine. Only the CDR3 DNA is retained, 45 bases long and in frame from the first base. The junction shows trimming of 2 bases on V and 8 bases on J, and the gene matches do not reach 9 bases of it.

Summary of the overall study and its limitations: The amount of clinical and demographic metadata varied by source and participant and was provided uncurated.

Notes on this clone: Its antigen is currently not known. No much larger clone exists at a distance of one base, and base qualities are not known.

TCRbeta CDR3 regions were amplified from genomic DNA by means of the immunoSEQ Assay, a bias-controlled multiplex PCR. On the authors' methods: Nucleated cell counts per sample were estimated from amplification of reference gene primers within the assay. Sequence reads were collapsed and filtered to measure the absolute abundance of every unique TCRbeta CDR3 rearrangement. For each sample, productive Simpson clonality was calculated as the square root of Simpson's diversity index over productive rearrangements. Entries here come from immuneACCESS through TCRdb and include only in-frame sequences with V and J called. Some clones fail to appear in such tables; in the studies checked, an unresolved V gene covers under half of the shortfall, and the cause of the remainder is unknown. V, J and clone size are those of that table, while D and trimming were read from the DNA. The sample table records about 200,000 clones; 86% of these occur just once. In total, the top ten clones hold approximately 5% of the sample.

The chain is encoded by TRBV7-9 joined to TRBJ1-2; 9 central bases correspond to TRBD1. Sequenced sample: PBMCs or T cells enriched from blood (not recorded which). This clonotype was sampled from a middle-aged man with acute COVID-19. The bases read TGTGCCAGCAGCTTAACAGGGGGCTCCGCCGGGGGCTACACCTTC. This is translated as CASSLTGGSAGGYTF.